The entry below describes one TCR beta chain. Germline V gives CDR1 SQVTM, CDR2 ANQGSEA. Trimming removed 5 bases from V and 5 bases from J, with 12 bases in between. The CDR3 is made up of 12 amino acids. The sample originates from a study of CD8 T cells in Susac syndrome. The wider study: Each patient with Susac syndrome, at the time of blood draw, was therapy-naive, on corticosteroids, or on intravenous immunoglobulin alone.

Sequencing targeted TCR beta in T cells from blood (CD8+ and CD4+). With random hexamers, about 0.5 to 1 ug RNA was reverse transcribed. Multiplex immunoSEQ PCR targeted 54 Vbeta and 13 Jbeta TCR beta segments. TCRdb independently ran MiXCR on the immunoSEQ multiplex PCR reads; one entry per CDR3 protein. The repertoire holds about 150,000 distinct CDR3 sequences, with 85% to 95% as singletons. The source material was CD4+ T cells from PBMCs. The V gene is TRBV29-1, the J gene TRBJ2-5; tentatively, D is TRBD1 or TRBD2 (6 bases each). This receptor was obtained from a human donor with Susac syndrome. CDR3: CSVRGPAETQYF. The CDR3 nucleotides are TGCAGCGTTCGGGGGCCAGCGGAGACCCAGTACTTC.